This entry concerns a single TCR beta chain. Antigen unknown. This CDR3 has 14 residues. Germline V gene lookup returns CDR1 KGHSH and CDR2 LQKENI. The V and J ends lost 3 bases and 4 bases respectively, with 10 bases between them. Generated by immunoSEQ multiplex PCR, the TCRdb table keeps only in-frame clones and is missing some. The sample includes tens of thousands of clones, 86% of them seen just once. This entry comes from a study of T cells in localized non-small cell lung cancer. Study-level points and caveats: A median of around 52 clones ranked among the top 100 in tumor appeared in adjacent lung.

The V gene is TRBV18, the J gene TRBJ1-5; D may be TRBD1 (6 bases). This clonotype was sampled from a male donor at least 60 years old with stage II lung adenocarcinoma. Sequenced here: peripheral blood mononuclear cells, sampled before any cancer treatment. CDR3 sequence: CASSPGQQNQPQHF. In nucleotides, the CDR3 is TGTGCCAGCTCACCCGGACAGCAAAATCAGCCCCAGCATTTT.